The sample holds many counts of the clone carrying this T cell receptor beta chain. The entry originates in a study of regulatory T cells in long-lasting Graves disease. Specified time point: persistent/refractory GD, antithyroid drugs over 5 years with positive TRAb. The TCR library was prepared using RNA isolated from PBMCs. The ends were cut back, 3 bases at V and 3 bases at J, with 14 bases in the middle. Germline CDR1 MNHEY, CDR2 SMNVEV (reference sequence). The CDR3 has 15 residues. Both iRepertoire HTBI primers and Arm-PCR of CDR3 regions were used to build the TCR beta libraries. TCRdb analysed the multiplex PCR reads with MiXCR anew, one entry per CDR3 protein. The top ten clones hold roughly 29% of a sample with almost 350,000 distinct CDR3 sequences, about 18% of them seen once.

The chain joins TRBV27 to TRBJ1-2; perhaps TRBD1 as D (5 bases). The TCR comes from a female donor with Graves disease. The source was peripheral blood mononuclear cells (PBMCs), collected when the disease was refractory, from a patient treated with antithyroid drugs. The CDR3 is CASSFGASTYYGYTF. The CDR3 DNA follows: TGTGCCAGCAGTTTTGGGGCCTCAACATACTATGGCTACACCTTC.